The 9 T cell receptor beta chains reported below all come from one sample, sequenced in a study of cytomegalovirus exposure and HLA in healthy donors. Both 60 Vbeta primers and 13 Jbeta primers went into the PCR. The protocol was immunoSEQ multiplex PCR, while the TCRdb copy is restricted to in-frame clones and leaves out a portion. The repertoire includes a few hundred thousand clones, about four fifths of them detected once, and approximately 0.3% sits in the top ten. The sequencing sample was made of PBMCs. These receptors were obtained from a girl aged 2 to 10 in good health and CMV-seronegative.

The V gene is TRBV13, the J gene TRBJ2-7, with TRBD2 identical over 8 bases. The CDR3 is made up of 15 amino acids. Germline V gene sequence: CDR1 PRHDT, CDR2 FYEKMQ (reference sequence). V shed 0 bases and J 1 base; nucleotides not matched to a gene: 2. The CDR3, as DNA: TGTGCCAGCAGCTTAGGGGCTAGCGGGTCCTACGAGCAGTACTTC. Protein product: CASSLGASGSYEQYF.

This chain connects TRBV18 to TRBJ1-1, with 10 bases identical to TRBD1. The CDR3 extends over 15 amino acids. J gave up 6 bases and V 3 bases, and 7 bases lay outside the gene matches. Germline V lookup: CDR1 KGHSH, CDR2 LQKENI. CDR3 DNA sequence: TGTGCCAGCTCACCTCCCCCCGGGACAGGGGCTGAAGCTTTCTTT. It codes for CASSPPPGTGAEAFF.

This rearrangement joins TRBV5-1 to TRBJ2-7; D uncertain. Germline CDR1 reads SGHRS; CDR2 reads YFSETQ. The CDR3 spans 13 residues. V was shortened by 7 bases and J by 0 bases, with 11 bases between the two germline ends. In DNA form, the CDR3 reads TGCGCCAGCGGAGTTGGCAACTCCTACGAGCAGTACTTC. Translation gives CASGVGNSYEQYF.

There are a few counts of this clone. The chain links TRBV2 to TRBJ1-1; D call uncertain. Germline V gives CDR1 SNHLY, CDR2 FYNNEI. The CDR3 sequence is 11 residues long. Trimming took off 8 bases at V and 5 bases at J, with 9 bases between the two ends. CDR3 loop: CASGRETEAFF. CDR3 bases: TGTGCCAGCGGGAGGGAGACTGAAGCTTTCTTT.

The chain has TRBV10-3 and TRBJ2-7; D perhaps matches TRBD2 (5 bases). Between the trimmed V and J ends, which lost 7 bases and 4 bases, there was a span of 14 bases. The germline V gene has CDR1 ENHRY and CDR2 SYGVKD. The CDR3 spans 13 residues. The CDR3 region is CAIMERVGYEQYF. CDR3 bases: TGTGCCATCATGGAGAGGGTGGGATACGAGCAGTACTTC.

The CDR3 nucleotides are TGTGCTAGTGGTTTCTTTTTACATCCCCCAGCGAAAAACTATGGCTACACCTTC. Translated: CASGFFLHPPAKNYGYTF. This rearrangement joins TRBV12-5 to TRBJ1-2; D is undetermined. In germline, CDR1 is LGHNT, CDR2 FRNRAP. Trimming took 3 bases from V and 2 from J, leaving 22 bases between them. The CDR3 length is 18 residues.

The V gene is TRBV5-1, the J gene TRBJ1-4; TRBD1 matches 7 bases. V was pared by 1 base and J by 4 bases, with 4 bases of the junction left unmatched. From germline, CDR1 is SGHRS and CDR2 YFSETQ. This CDR3 has 15 amino acids. The CDR3 spells CASSLTGTVNEKLFF. The CDR3 coding sequence is TGCGCCAGCAGCTTGACCGGGACAGTTAATGAAAAACTGTTTTTT.

The J gene is TRBJ2-1, the V gene TRBV6-5; D ambiguous. V shed 6 bases and J shed 8 bases, with 11 bases lying between them. This CDR3 is 12 amino acids long. In germline, CDR1 is MNHEY, CDR2 SVGAGI. The CDR3 DNA follows: TGTGCCAGCAGGAACCCTACAGATGAGCAGTTCTTC. It translates to CASRNPTDEQFF.

The genes are TRBV28 and TRBJ2-5; no clear D gene. Germline loops: CDR1 MDHEN, CDR2 SYDVKM. V dropped 7 bases and J dropped 5 bases, with 14 bases sitting between them. The CDR3 is 13 amino acids. CDR3 in DNA: TGTGCCAGCACAATGGGCTCTAAGGAGACCCAGTACTTC. Its translation is CASTMGSKETQYF.